This TCR beta chain was captured by sequencing in a study of cytomegalovirus exposure and HLA in healthy donors (dated by TCRdb to the late 2010s). For the wider study: An earlier analysis of a few hundred of the donors reported 276 Gb of sequence data and 95 million to 130 million unique TCR beta sequences obtained from approximately 180 million T cells. An early release covering just under 650 HLA-typed donors comprised roughly 300 gigabases of sequencing data and approximately 85 million unique TCR sequences. Of the roughly 400 genotyped donors, roughly 80% fell in the genetic ancestry cluster associated with self-reported Caucasian donors. The aim of the study was to test whether cataloging public T cell receptors could identify signatures of past pathogen exposure. Using immunosequencing, the study profiled T cell repertoires from approximately 700 subjects and related those repertoires to cytomegalovirus serostatus. Besides the first cohort of approximately 670 subjects, a separate validation cohort made up of some 110 different subjects was used. To predict cytomegalovirus infection status, the study brought together high-throughput TCR immunosequencing, statistical association of individual TCRs with disease status, and machine learning. A later analysis re-examined previously published TCR beta repertoires from more than 650 donors and added high-resolution HLA genotyping to investigate patterns of TCR occurrence. Rather than using new phenotypic data, the later analysis identified candidate immune exposures from TCR beta sequences and from how often those sequences occurred across donors. To decide whether each TCR beta V gene segment behaved as functional or pseudogenic, an earlier analysis of fewer than 750 of the donors relied on high-throughput TCR beta sequencing. Donor age, sex, ethnicity and CMV serostatus were collected together with the repertoire data. Genome-wide SNP genotypes for about three fifths of the roughly 670 donors were used in a later genetic analysis, which treated that subset as a discovery cohort. All discovery cohort repertoires had been generated on a single sequencing platform. Both class I and class II loci were covered by HLA typing, at four-digit resolution. Typing coverage differed by locus: A, B, C, DRB1 and DQB1 were typed in about 620-640 donors, DQA1 in around 500, DPA1 in over 600, and DPB1 in just under 490. Roughly five DR-DQ haplotypes were handled as single units for association and clustering, since linkage in the cohort was strong. Among a few hundred genotyped donors of the cohort, an average of roughly 240,000 unique TCR beta nucleotide sequences were sequenced per donor, 15% to 20% of them non-productive. Here is what the overall study found, with its caveats: Because HLA typing was missing for some donors at each locus, association tests included only the typed subset. An association between a missense DCLRE1C variant and V-gene and J-gene trimming of TCR beta chains was found in a later genetic analysis and replicated in an independent cohort. In a later genetic analysis, fewer N-insertions in productive TCRs were reported among donors in an Asian-associated ancestry cluster than the 666-donor mean. A later analysis found that most CMV-associated TCR beta chains appeared HLA-restricted, with HLA associations seemingly driven largely by CMV exposure. The authors suggested that the approach could potentially be generalized to other disease states and immunological phenotypes. Because the 87-base-pair reads could not distinguish some IMGT-functional V segments, including TRBV6-2 and TRBV6-3, those segments were excluded. Linkage disequilibrium might explain the correlated functional status among segregating V segments, but an unknown experimental factor could not be ruled out. A cluster of highly shared sequence variants was judged likely to represent a technical artifact of the sequencing pipeline. A later analysis associated about 16,000 TCR beta sequences with specific HLA alleles at a false discovery rate of 0.05. The earlier analysis of some 540 of the donors excluded around 17 rarely observed V segments, including chromosome 9 orphons, because counts were too low. In a later analysis, HLA-associated TCR beta chains were found to be more clonally expanded and to have lower generation probabilities than equally common non-associated chains. The only immune exposure information available for the cohort was CMV serostatus. In vitro tests confirmed that a few of the cytomegalovirus-associated TCR beta chains recognize cytomegalovirus antigens. A further reported finding was that TCR beta sequences accurately predicted the HLA-A and HLA-B alleles for most subjects in the first cohort. While some public TCRs were present in many individuals, most TCR sequences turned up only very rarely across donors. Broadly in line with IMGT annotations, most TCR beta V segments showed up in productive rearrangements about 90% or about 30% of the time in an earlier analysis of approximately 640 of the donors. Sequencing depth was assumed to be roughly uniform across donors in the presence/absence analyses, though that assumption may not hold. In the study, 164 TCR beta chains were listed as associated with cytomegalovirus. In a later analysis, TCR association rates were found to vary across HLA loci, with the most associated TCRs seen for DRB1 alleles and the fewest for HLA-C alleles. In both the original and validation cohorts, the classifier was reported to diagnose cytomegalovirus status with high specificity and sensitivity. In this cohort, only TCR beta chains were sequenced, and detectable features were limited by the absence of alpha or paired-chain data. According to a later analysis, parvovirus B19, influenza, CMV and Epstein-Barr virus appeared linked to several top co-occurrence clusters. Strong co-occurrence of HLA alleles, especially DR and DQ, made assigning TCR associations to individual alleles difficult.

Worth noting for this clone: Its antigen has not been determined.

In total, 630 or so healthy bone marrow donors made up the cohort. At the time of sampling, all cohort members were nominally healthy, though unrecorded immune exposures were likely present. The donor was CMV seropositive and was included in the group of almost 300 seropositive cohort members. A peripheral blood sample was provided by each donor, and peripheral blood mononuclear cells were used for TCR beta sequencing. The Qiagen DNeasy Blood Extraction Kit was used to extract genomic DNA from the blood cell samples. The library was built by means of the immunoSEQ multiplex PCR assay. A mixture of 60 forward primers for TCR Vbeta segments and 13 reverse primers for TCR Jbeta segments was used in the multiplex PCR. The CDR3 region of rearranged TCR beta genes was amplified from genomic DNA with a multiplex PCR assay. On the Illumina HiSeq System, the amplified TCR beta libraries were sequenced as 87-base-pair reads. The paper's data handling went like this. A later analysis tallied around 80 million unique TCR beta chains across the 666 repertoires, and about 10 million of those chains were shared by two or more donors. Raw reads were error-corrected and collapsed into unique sequences by a nearest-neighbor algorithm in which closely related sequences were merged to remove PCR and sequencing errors. CDR3 sequences were aligned to IMGT reference sequences to assign V, D and J gene segments. For a sequence to be retained, at least a six-nucleotide match to both a V gene segment and a J gene segment was required. A rearrangement was called productive if the CDR3 had no stop codons and remained in frame with V and J, and every other rearrangement was called non-productive. Following IMGT convention, CDR3 was defined as the stretch from the second conserved V-encoded cysteine to the conserved J-encoded phenylalanine. The earlier analysis of 587 of the donors excluded any sequence lacking an unambiguous match to a single V gene segment. In an earlier analysis of more than 500 of the donors, a V segment was called functional when productive rearrangements were above 56.7%, and segregating when the standard deviation between donors exceeded 5%. A statistical classification framework was developed to diagnose cytomegalovirus status using the catalog of TCR beta chain sequences. V and J gene assignment, in a later analysis, came from comparing TCR nucleotide sequences with IMGT/GENE-DB human TR gene sequences. The TCRdist pipeline was used in a later analysis to assign CDR3 sequences and most-parsimonious VDJ recombination scenarios. A later analysis defined each TCR beta chain by its CDR3 amino acid sequence plus V-gene family, and excluded reads lacking a unique V-gene family. To address suspected cross-contamination and a sequencing artifact, a later analysis removed a few hundred highly shared, low-generation-probability nucleotide sequences. In a later analysis, a clonal expansion index for each public chain was calculated from normalized within-repertoire ranks of inferred template counts. A later analysis computed generation probabilities with a VDJ recombination model fitted to out-of-frame rearrangements, and checked the results against IGoR. In a later analysis, hypergeometric tests were used to score TCR-TCR, TCR-HLA and TCR-CMV co-occurrence, with a repertoire-size bias correction applied to TCR pairs. In a later analysis, false discovery rates were estimated by permuting HLA or CMV assignments 20 times. In a later analysis, co-occurring TCRs were grouped with DBSCAN, and TCRdist sequence similarity was added when clustering was performed within HLA-allele-positive subsets. Co-occurrence clustering excluded repertoires with fewer than 30,000 or more than 120,000 public chains, plus five with anomalous nucleotide sharing. TCRdb took this table from immuneACCESS and kept in-frame rearrangements with V and J called. Such tables lack part of the clones; where checked against another copy, unresolved V genes explain under half of the gap, and the rest is unexplained. That table gives V, J and clone size, and the DNA gave D and trimming. The sample table holds 150,000 to 200,000 clones. The ten largest clones add up to approximately 0.8% of the sample.

Trimming leaves V shorter by 4 bases and J shorter by 5 bases, with the junction holding 6 bases beyond the gene matches. CDR1 and CDR2 were assigned from the germline V gene as SGHDT and YYEEEE. From its cysteine to its phenylalanine, the CDR3 spans 14 amino acids. The only DNA kept is the CDR3, 42 bases in frame from the first base. The V and J genes are TRBV5-6 and TRBJ2-5; 9 middle bases align to TRBD2. Input material: PBMCs. The receptor was derived from a woman aged 18-29 years in good health and CMV-seropositive. The CDR3 region reads CASSMGLAVETQYF. The nucleotide sequence reads as follows: TGTGCCAGCAGCATGGGACTAGCTGTTGAGACCCAGTACTTC.